Following are 14 T cell receptor beta chains from one sample sequenced in a study of blood T cells in healthy people across ages. The second PCR ran about 6 to 11 cycles with a sample-barcoded 5' primer and J-beta primers. A single record per CDR3 protein comes from TCRdb applying MiXCR to the 5' RACE reads. The sample comprises 1 million to 1.2 million distinct CDR3 sequences, about two fifths of which are singletons, and approximately 14% rests with the top ten. Sequencing was performed on blood. The origin of the receptors is a man aged 18 to 29 in good health.

This clonotype appeared once. The chain joins TRBV9 to TRBJ2-3; 9 bases line up with TRBD1. The CDR3 length is 18 residues. The germline V gene encodes CDR1 SGDLS and CDR2 YYNGEE. Germline trimming cut 2 bases from V and 0 bases from J; bases unmatched to any gene: 10. CDR3 DNA: TGTGCCAGCAGCGTGAACACCGGGACAGGGATTAGCACAGATACGCAGTATTTT. Protein sequence: CASSVNTGTGISTDTQYF.

Worth noting for this clonotype: One end of the junction is discordant with germline, which a read error may explain. The genes are TRBV29-1 and TRBJ1-1; D gene ambiguous. There are 12 residues in the CDR3. CDR1 is SQVTM, CDR2 ANQGSEA, per germline. CDR3 nucleotides: TGCAGCGTTGTGGGCACGAACACTGAAGTTTTCTTT. Translating gives CSVVGTNTEVFF.

This sequence joins TRBV12-3 or TRBV12-4 and TRBJ1-6; D unclear. The V end was cut by 4 bases, the J end by 7 bases, with 8 bases between. CDR3 length equals 13 residues. The CDR3 coding sequence is TGTGCCAGCAGTTCACATGGAAATTCACCCCTCCACTTT. This translates into CASSSHGNSPLHF.

This rearrangement joins TRBV3-1 to TRBJ1-2; D might be TRBD1 (6 bases). Germline CDR1 and CDR2: LGHDT and YNNKEL (reference sequence). This CDR3 is 14 amino acids long. Trimming shortened V by 1 base and J by 7 bases, and 13 bases separated the two germline ends. The CDR3 sequence: CASSQGWGAGGYTF. CDR3 in DNA: TGTGCCAGCAGCCAAGGGTGGGGGGCTGGTGGCTACACCTTC.

This clonotype occurred a few times. The chain's CDR3 is CASSGGPNTEAFF. In DNA, the CDR3 is TGTGCCAGCAGTGGGGGGCCGAACACTGAAGCTTTCTTT. This chain links TRBV6-6 with TRBJ1-1; weak D call: TRBD1 (6 bases). Germline values: CDR1 MNHNY, CDR2 SVGAGI (reference sequence). The CDR3 is 13 residues long. V was trimmed by 5 bases and J by 1 base, leaving 8 bases between them.

V gene TRBV7-9 combines with J gene TRBJ2-3, with D perhaps assigned TRBD1 or TRBD2 (6 bases each). The CDR3 loop spans 15 amino acids. From germline, CDR1 is SEHNR and CDR2 FQNEAQ (reference sequence). The V end was cut by 4 bases, the J end by 4 bases, with 15 bases between. Here the CDR3 reads CASSWGAGMADTQYF. The DNA for the CDR3 is TGTGCCAGCAGCTGGGGGGCGGGGATGGCAGATACGCAGTATTTT.

The V gene is TRBV28, the J gene TRBJ1-1; D is ambiguous. V lost 2 bases and J 11 bases, leaving 30 bases between the germline ends. Germline assignment: CDR1 MDHEN and CDR2 SYDVKM. The CDR3 totals 18 residues. In DNA, the CDR3 is TGTGCCAGCAGTTTAAATCGCCAAATACAGATAGTGAGTTTATTGGCTTTCTTT. Translated, it gives CASSLNRQIQIVSLLAFF.

In this sample, this clonotype turned up a few times. V usage is TRBV28 and J usage is TRBJ2-1, with D possibly called TRBD1 or TRBD2 (5 bases each). CDR1 MDHEN and CDR2 SYDVKM come from the germline V gene. Trimming stripped 4 bases from V and 2 bases from J, with 12 bases between. The length of the CDR3 is 15 residues. In nucleotides, the CDR3 is TGTGCCAGCAGTTGGGTAAGGGACCCCTACAATGAGCAGTTCTTC. Translated: CASSWVRDPYNEQFF.

This rearrangement joins TRBV7-2 to TRBJ2-1; 10 nucleotides align to TRBD2. The CDR3 sequence is 17 residues long. The J segment lost 7 bases and the V segment lost 5 bases, leaving 14 bases of the junction unmatched. The germline gives CDR1 SGHTA, CDR2 FQGNSA. The chain's CDR3 is CTSSQGPPSGGVNEQFF. The CDR3 DNA reads as TGTACCAGCAGCCAAGGCCCCCCTAGCGGGGGTGTGAATGAGCAGTTCTTC.

The V gene is TRBV10-3, the J gene TRBJ1-1; D possibly corresponds to TRBD1 (6 bases). The CDR3 contains 16 residues. With 4 bases removed from V and 0 bases from J, the gap between germline ends came to 15 bases. Germline CDR1 ENHRY, CDR2 SYGVKD. DNA of the CDR3: TGTGCCATCAGTGGGACAGCAAGCGTCCTGAACACTGAAGCTTTCTTT. Its translation is CAISGTASVLNTEAFF.

Of note for this clonotype: Germline is not matched at one junction end, which may reflect a read error. The rearrangement links TRBV15 to TRBJ1-2; D is perhaps TRBD1 (5 bases). There are 14 residues in the CDR3. In germline, CDR1 is LNHNV, CDR2 YYDKDF (reference sequence). The CDR3, as DNA: TGTGCCACCAGCAGAGACCGGGGGAACTATGGCTGCACCTTC. This gives the protein CATSRDRGNYGCTF. The entire variable domain, with the rest obtained from reference TRBV15 and TRBJ1-2, is as follows: DAMVIQNPRYQVTQFGKPVTLSCSQTLNHNVMYWYQQKSSQAPKLLFHYYDKDFNNEADTPDNFQSRRPNTSFCFLDIRSPGLGDTAMYLCATSRDRGNYGCTFGSGTRLTVV.

This rearrangement joins TRBV12-3 or TRBV12-4 to TRBJ2-5, with 8 bases aligning to TRBD1. The ends lost 6 bases at V and 5 bases at J; junction bases unmatched: 11. The CDR3 is 15 amino acids. The CDR3 is CASRADRGVGETQYF. The CDR3 region has the DNA TGTGCCAGCAGGGCCGACAGGGGAGTAGGGGAGACCCAGTACTTC.

The chain combines TRBV14 with TRBJ2-2; D is ambiguous. Germline values: CDR1 SGHDN, CDR2 FVKESK. This CDR3 has 17 amino acids. Trimming removed 4 bases from V and 1 base from J, with 16 bases in between. The CDR3: CASSRRGGPKNTGELFF. The CDR3 DNA reads TGTGCCAGCAGCCGACGTGGTGGGCCGAAGAACACCGGGGAGCTGTTTTTT.

This clonotype showed up just a few times. This chain connects TRBV12-3 or TRBV12-4 to TRBJ2-1; D ambiguous. The DNA end favors TRBJ2-7, so the J call may be wrong. The CDR3 length is 19 residues. The CDR3 protein is CASSFQPSSDRSSYNEQYF. The CDR3 nucleotides are TGTGCCAGCAGTTTTCAGCCCAGCTCGGACCGAAGCTCCTACAATGAGCAGTACTTC.